This T cell receptor beta chain comes out of a study of cytotoxic CD8 clonotypes in ibrutinib-treated CLL. Notes on this clone: The antigen is unknown.

General observations from the study: Higher clonality was seen at ibrutinib response and a return toward baseline at progression.

The protocol was immunoSEQ multiplex PCR, while the TCRdb copy is restricted to in-frame clones and leaves out a portion. This table has approximately 170,000 clones, 70% to 90% appearing once. Germline CDR1 and CDR2: SGHRS and YFSETQ. CDR3 length: 15 residues. V shed 3 bases and J shed 0 bases, with 12 bases lying between them. The chain uses TRBV5-1 and TRBJ1-1; D remains ambiguous. The TCR was taken from a human donor with chronic lymphocytic leukemia. The sample here was PBMCs, taken at disease progression, from a patient treated with ibrutinib. The CDR3 coding sequence is TGCGCCAGCAGCTCTTATAATGACATGAACACTGAAGCTTTCTTT. Its protein is CASSSYNDMNTEAFF.